The clone carrying this TCR beta chain appeared many times. Its antigen is not known. As the method for making TCR beta libraries, quantitative 5'-RACE with molecular barcodes was used. TCRdb processed the 5' RACE reads anew with MiXCR; each CDR3 protein has one entry. The sample includes under 250,000 distinct CDR3 sequences, roughly 8.2% of them seen just once. The sample comes from a study of CD8 T cells in ankylosing spondylitis. Regarding the study as a whole: Reportedly, significant enrichment of disease-linked clones occurred in matched ankylosing spondylitis synovial fluid.

The CDR3 extends over 17 amino acids. V was cut by 6 bases and J by 0 bases, with 19 bases left in between. From germline, CDR1 is MNHNS and CDR2 SASEGT. Sample: blood, either unsorted or a sorted T cell fraction (not recorded which). The genes are TRBV6-1 and TRBJ2-3; maybe TRBD2 (6 bases). The receptor's source is a female donor with ankylosing spondylitis or in good health (not recorded which). Here the CDR3 DNA reads TGTGCCAGCAGGCGGGACTTTTCAAGTCCTAGCACAGATACGCAGTATTTT. It translates to CASRRDFSSPSTDTQYF.